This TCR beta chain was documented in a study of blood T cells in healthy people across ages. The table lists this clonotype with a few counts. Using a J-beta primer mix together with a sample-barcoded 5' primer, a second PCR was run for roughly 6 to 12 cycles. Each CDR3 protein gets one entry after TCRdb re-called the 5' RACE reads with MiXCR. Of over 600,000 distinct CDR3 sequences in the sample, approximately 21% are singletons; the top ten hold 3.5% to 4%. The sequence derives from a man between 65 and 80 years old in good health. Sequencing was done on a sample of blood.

CDR3 loop: CSGDRNGYTF. The CDR3 bases are TGCAGCGGGGACCGGAATGGCTACACCTTC. The V gene is TRBV29-1, the J gene TRBJ1-2, with D possibly matching TRBD1 (5 bases). The CDR3 runs to 10 residues. V gave up 7 bases and J gave up 6 bases, with 9 bases separating them. CDR1 is SQVTM, CDR2 ANQGSEA, per germline.